The TCR beta chain under discussion was sequenced for a study of Ad26.COV2.S vaccination and SARS-CoV-2 variants. TCRdb's table, derived via immunoSEQ multiplex PCR, lists solely in-frame clones and lacks some. Here the sample spans around 300,000 clones, around 88% being singletons. Treatment here: around 19 received Ad26.COV2.S at low or high dose, single or two shots; roughly five received placebo; per-sample allocation not given. Sampling happened 63 days after the first vaccine or placebo injection. This clone came up once. Germline lookup yields CDR1 SQVTM and CDR2 ANQGSEA. V lost 7 bases and J 8 bases, leaving 18 bases between the germline ends. The CDR3 runs to 13 residues.

The chain couples TRBV29-1 to TRBJ2-1, with a possible D match to TRBD2 (5 bases). This TCR derives from a person between 18 and 65 years old who received the Ad26.COV2.S COVID-19 vaccine or a placebo. The material sequenced was peripheral blood, taken in a trial of Ad26.COV2.S vaccine versus placebo. The CDR3 is CSAGPASNYEQFF. In DNA, the CDR3 is TGCAGCGCTGGGCCGGCTAGCAACTATGAGCAGTTCTTC.